This TCR beta chain is drawn from a study of CD8 T cells in Susac syndrome. Per the germline V gene, CDR1 is MGHRA and CDR2 is YSYEKL. The CDR3 is 14 amino acids. The germline V and J ends were trimmed by 1 base and 5 bases, with 8 bases remaining between them. In blood CD8+ and CD4+ T cells, TCR beta underwent sequencing. Negative isolation was used for CD8+ and CD4+ T cells and FACS enrichment for TEMRA cells. With random hexamers, roughly 0.5 to 1 ug RNA was reverse transcribed. The CDR3 of TCR beta was amplified by immunoSEQ multiplex PCR across 54 Vbeta and 13 Jbeta. TCRdb itself ran the immunoSEQ multiplex PCR reads through MiXCR, one entry per CDR3 protein. The sample lists about 290,000 distinct CDR3 sequences; approximately 89% were seen once.

The receptor's source is a human donor with multiple sclerosis. Specimen: CD8+ T cells from PBMCs. The chain links TRBV4-1 to TRBJ2-2, with D unclear. CDR3 protein: CASSQVSPTGELFF. CDR3 DNA sequence: TGCGCCAGCAGCCAAGTATCACCGACCGGGGAGCTGTTTTTT.